This TCR beta chain is drawn from a study of CD8 T cells in acute hepatitis C reinfection. The wider study: Sequences come from NS3-1073-specific CD8+ T cells, during acute infection and after clearance.

Findings and limits, study-wide: Bulk TCRbeta-only sequencing left public clonotype pairing undetermined. Overrepresentation in the naive pool did not explain the preferential TRBV04 and TRBV06 usage seen in all groups.

The data were produced by immunoSEQ multiplex PCR, yet TCRdb's version contains in-frame clones alone and is incomplete. The profile covers about 470 clones, with around 48% appearing a single time and 49% taken by the ten largest. V was pared by 1 base and J by 3 bases, with 3 bases of the junction left unmatched. The CDR3 sequence is 15 residues long. CDR1 and CDR2 (germline): MNHNS, SASEGT. Time point noted: acute HCV infection, within 168 days of estimated infection date. No in vitro expansion preceded sequencing of these hepatitis C virus-specific cells, which were studied ex vivo. Acute primary HCV infection: positive HCV RNA or antibody test after negative test within 24 weeks.

The TCR sequence derives from a man aged 30-40 years with chronic hepatitis C. V and J are TRBV6-1 and TRBJ2-7; 10 bases are a match to TRBD1. Sequencing used HCV NS3-1073 tetramer-sorted CD8+ T cells from PBMCs, obtained during acute infection. CDR3 sequence reads: CASSEVGQGNYEQYF. The CDR3 DNA reads as TGTGCCAGCAGTGAAGTGGGACAGGGGAACTACGAGCAGTACTTC.